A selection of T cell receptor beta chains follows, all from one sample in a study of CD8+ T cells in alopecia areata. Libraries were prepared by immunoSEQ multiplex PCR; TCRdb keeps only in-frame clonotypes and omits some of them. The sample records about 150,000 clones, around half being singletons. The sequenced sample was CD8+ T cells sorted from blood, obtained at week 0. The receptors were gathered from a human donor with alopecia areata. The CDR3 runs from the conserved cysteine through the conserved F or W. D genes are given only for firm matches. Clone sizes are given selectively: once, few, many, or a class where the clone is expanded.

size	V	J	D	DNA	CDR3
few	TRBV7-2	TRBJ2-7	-	TGTGCCAGCAGCTACGCCGGGTTCTACGAGCAGTACTTC	CASSYAGFYEQYF
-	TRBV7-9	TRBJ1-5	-	TGTGCCAGCAGCTTGGGGGATCTGAATCAGCCCCAGCATTTT	CASSLGDLNQPQHF
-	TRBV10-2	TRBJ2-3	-	TGCGCCAGCAGCGGAGGGCAGTCCCCCGGGGTCACAGATACGCAGTATTTT	CASSGGQSPGVTDTQYF
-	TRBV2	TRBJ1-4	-	TGTGCCAGCAGTGAGGGACATGAAAAACTGTTTTTT	CASSEGHEKLFF
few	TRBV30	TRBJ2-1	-	TGTGCCTGGAGTGTTCGGGACCACAATGAGCAGTTCTTC	CAWSVRDHNEQFF
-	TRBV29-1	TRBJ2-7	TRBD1	TGCAGCGTCCGGGACAGTCCCTACGAGCAGTACTTC	CSVRDSPYEQYF
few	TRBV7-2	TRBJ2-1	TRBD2	TGTGCCAGCAGCTTAGATCGACTAGCTTTTTACAATGAGCAGTTCTTC	CASSLDRLAFYNEQFF
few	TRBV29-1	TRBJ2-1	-	TGCAGCGTTGTGGGGTCTTACAATGAGCAGTTCTTC	CSVVGSYNEQFF
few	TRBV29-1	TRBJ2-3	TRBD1	TGCAGCGTTGTCGGGCAGGGGGGCACAGATACGCAGTATTTT	CSVVGQGGTDTQYF
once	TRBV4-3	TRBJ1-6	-	TGCGCCAGCAGCCAAGTAGGGAATTCACCCCTCCACTTT	CASSQVGNSPLHF
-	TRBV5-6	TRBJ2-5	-	TGTGCCAGCAGCTTGTTCCAGGGACAAGAGACCCAGTACTTC	CASSLFQGQETQYF
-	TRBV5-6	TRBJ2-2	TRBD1	TGTGCCAGCAGCCCATTGACAGGGCACACCGGGGAGCTGTTTTTT	CASSPLTGHTGELFF
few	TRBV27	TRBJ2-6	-	TGTGCCAGCAGTCGACAGGCCCCCTCTGGGGCCAACGTCCTGACTTTC	CASSRQAPSGANVLTF
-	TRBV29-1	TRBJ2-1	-	TGCAGCGTTGATTGGGGGCACTCCTACAATGAGCAGTTCTTC	CSVDWGHSYNEQFF
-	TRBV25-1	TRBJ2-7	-	TGTGCCAGCAGTGAATTCGGGGAGCAGTACGAGCAGTACTTC	CASSEFGEQYEQYF
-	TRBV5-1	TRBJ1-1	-	TGCGCCAGCAGCCCTACGACAGTCCCTCCCTTCGACACTGAAGCTTTCTTT	CASSPTTVPPFDTEAFF
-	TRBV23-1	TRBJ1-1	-	TGCGCCAGCAGCCTCGGGGAGGGAGAGATGAACACTGAAGCTTTCTTT	CASSLGEGEMNTEAFF
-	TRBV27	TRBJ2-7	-	TGTGCCAGCAGCCCGGAGGGACAGTTTAGCGACGAGCAGTACTTC	CASSPEGQFSDEQYF
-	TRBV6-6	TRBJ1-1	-	TGTGCCAGCAGGTCGACAGCGAACACTGAAGCTTTCTTT	CASRSTANTEAFF
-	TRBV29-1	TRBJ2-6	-	TGCAGCGCCGCGGATATTGAGGGTTCTGGGGCCAACGTCCTGACTTTC	CSAADIEGSGANVLTF
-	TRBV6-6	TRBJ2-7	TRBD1	TGTGCCAGCAGTTACGGGGACAGCTCCTACGAGCAGTACTTC	CASSYGDSSYEQYF
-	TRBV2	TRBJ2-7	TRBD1	TGTGCCAGCAGATCCGGACAGGGGAGGGAATACGAGCAGTACTTC	CASRSGQGREYEQYF
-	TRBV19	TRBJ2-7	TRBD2	TGTGCCAGTAGTATGGGGCTTGGGAGGGGCGCCTACGAGCAGTACTTC	CASSMGLGRGAYEQYF
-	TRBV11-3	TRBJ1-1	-	TGTGCCAGCACCCCCGGGGGCGGCACTGAAGCTTTCTTT	CASTPGGGTEAFF
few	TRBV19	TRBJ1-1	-	TGTGCCAGTAGTGGAGAGGTGGGACGACGGAACACTGAAGCTTTCTTT	CASSGEVGRRNTEAFF
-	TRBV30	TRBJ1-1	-	TGTGCCTGGAGTGAGGGTACGGGCACTGAAGCTTTCTTT	CAWSEGTGTEAFF
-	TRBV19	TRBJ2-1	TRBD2	TGTGCCAGTAGTATAGCTAGCGGGGGCTACAATGAGCAGTTCTTC	CASSIASGGYNEQFF
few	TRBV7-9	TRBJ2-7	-	TGTGCCAGCAGCTTCGGGCAGGGTCCCTACGAGCAGTACTTC	CASSFGQGPYEQYF
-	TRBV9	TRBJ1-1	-	TGTGCCAGCAGCGTAGGGCTGAACGCTGAAGCTTTCTTT	CASSVGLNAEAFF
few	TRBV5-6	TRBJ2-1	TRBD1	TGTGCCAGCAGCTTGGCGGGACAGGGAAATTTTGAGCAGTTCTTC	CASSLAGQGNFEQFF
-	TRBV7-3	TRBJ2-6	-	TGTGCCAGCAGTTATACAGCCTCTGGGGCCAACGTCCTGACTTTC	CASSYTASGANVLTF
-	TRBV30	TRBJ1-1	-	TGTGCCTGGAGGGACTTAATGAACACTGAAGCTTTCTTT	CAWRDLMNTEAFF
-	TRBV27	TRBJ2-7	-	TGTGCCAGCAGTTTGGGATTCAGGTACGAGCAGTACTTC	CASSLGFRYEQYF
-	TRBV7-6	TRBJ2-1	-	TGTGCCAGCAGCTTAGCCAACAATGAGCAGTTCTTC	CASSLANNEQFF
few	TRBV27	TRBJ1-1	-	TGTGCCAGCAGTTTATCCTCCGAAAGAACTGAAGCTTTCTTT	CASSLSSERTEAFF
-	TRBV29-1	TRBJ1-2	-	TGCAGCGTGATAAGGGGAAGTGGCTACACCTTC	CSVIRGSGYTF
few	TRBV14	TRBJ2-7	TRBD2	TGTGCCAGCAGCCAAACCAGCGGGGACTCCTACGAGCAGTACTTC	CASSQTSGDSYEQYF
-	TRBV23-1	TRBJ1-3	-	TGCGCCAAGCTACAGGGAGGGGAAAACACCATATATTTT	CAKLQGGENTIYF
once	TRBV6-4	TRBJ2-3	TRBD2	TGTGCCAGCAGTGAGGGACTAGCGAGCACAGATACGCAGTATTTT	CASSEGLASTDTQYF
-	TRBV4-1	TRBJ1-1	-	TGCGCCAGCAGCCAAGTTGACAGTGGCGTCACTGAAGCTTTCTTT	CASSQVDSGVTEAFF
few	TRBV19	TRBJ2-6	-	TGTGCCAGTAGTATAACTCCGGGGGCCAACGTCCTGACTTTC	CASSITPGANVLTF
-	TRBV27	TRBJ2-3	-	TGTGCCAGCAGCCCAGACTACACAGATACGCAGTATTTT	CASSPDYTDTQYF
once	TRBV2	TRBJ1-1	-	TGTGCCAGCAGTCCTGACAGCCTGAACACTGAAGCTTTCTTT	CASSPDSLNTEAFF